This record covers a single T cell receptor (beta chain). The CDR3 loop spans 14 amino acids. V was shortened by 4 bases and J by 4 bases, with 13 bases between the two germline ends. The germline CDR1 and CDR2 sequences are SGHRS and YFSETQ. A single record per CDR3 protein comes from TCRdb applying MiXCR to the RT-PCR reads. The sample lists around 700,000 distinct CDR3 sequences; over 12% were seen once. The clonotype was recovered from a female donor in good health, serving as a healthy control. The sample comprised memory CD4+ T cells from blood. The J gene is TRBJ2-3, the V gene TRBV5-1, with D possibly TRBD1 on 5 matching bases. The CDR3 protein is CASSPQGYADTQYF. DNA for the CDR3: TGCGCCAGCAGCCCGCAGGGTTATGCAGATACGCAGTATTTT.